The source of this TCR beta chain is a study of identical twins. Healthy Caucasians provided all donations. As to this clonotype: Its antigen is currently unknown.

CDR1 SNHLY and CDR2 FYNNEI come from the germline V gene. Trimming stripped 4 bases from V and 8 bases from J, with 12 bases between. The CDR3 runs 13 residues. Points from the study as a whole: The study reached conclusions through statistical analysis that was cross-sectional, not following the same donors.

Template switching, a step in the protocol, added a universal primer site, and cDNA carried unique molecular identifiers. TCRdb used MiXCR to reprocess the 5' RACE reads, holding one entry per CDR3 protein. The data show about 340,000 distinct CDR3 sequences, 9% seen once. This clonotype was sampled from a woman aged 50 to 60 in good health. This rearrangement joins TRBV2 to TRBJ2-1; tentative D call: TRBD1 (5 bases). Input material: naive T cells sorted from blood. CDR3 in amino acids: CASSVQGLHEQFF. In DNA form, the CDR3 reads TGTGCCAGCAGTGTCCAGGGTCTGCATGAGCAGTTCTTC.